These 32 T cell receptor beta chains were all obtained from the same sample, sequenced in a study of regulatory T cells in long-lasting Graves disease. Libraries of TCR beta came from iRepertoire HTBI primers plus Arm-PCR of CDR3 regions. From the multiplex PCR reads, TCRdb called clonotypes with MiXCR, one entry per CDR3 protein. The sample has about 240,000 distinct CDR3 sequences; roughly 21% are singletons. Time point here: newly diagnosed GD, antithyroid drugs for less than 3 months. RNA isolated from PBMCs was used to make the TCR library. The sample consisted of peripheral blood mononuclear cells (PBMCs), taken at new diagnosis, from a patient treated with antithyroid drugs. These receptors were collected from a female donor with Graves disease.

This chain uses TRBV27 with TRBJ1-6; D is perhaps TRBD1 (6 bases). V lost 0 bases and J lost 7, with 10 bases in between. Germline assignment: CDR1 MNHEY and CDR2 SMNVEV (reference sequence). This CDR3 spans 15 amino acids. CDR3 region: CASSLSGARNSPLHF. CDR3 DNA: TGTGCCAGCAGTTTATCGGGGGCACGGAATTCACCCCTCCACTTT.

This clonotype was recorded at least ten times. This chain connects TRBV11-2 to TRBJ2-1, with 9 bases that match TRBD2. Germline loops: CDR1 SGHAT, CDR2 FQNNGV. With V trimmed by 5 bases and J by 0 bases, 11 bases remained unmatched. This CDR3 spans 18 amino acids. The CDR3 spells CASSRVLGLASSYNEQFF. In nucleotides, the CDR3 is TGTGCCAGCAGCAGAGTACTTGGACTAGCGAGCTCCTACAATGAGCAGTTCTTC.

CDR3 coding DNA: TGTGCCAGCAGCCTCTATATCAATGAGCAGTTCTTC. Its protein product is CASSLYINEQFF. The chain couples TRBV13 to TRBJ2-1; D not resolved. This CDR3 comprises 12 residues. The V gene lost 5 bases and the J gene lost 6 bases, with 8 bases spanning the gap. CDR1 PRHDT and CDR2 FYEKMQ come from the germline V gene (reference sequence). Full variable domain (outside the CDR3, taken from reference TRBV13 and TRBJ2-1): AAGVIQSPRHLIKEKRETATLKCYPIPRHDTVYWYQQGPGQDPQFLISFYEKMQSDKGSIPDRFSAQQFSDYHSELNMSSLELGDSALYFCASSLYINEQFFGPGTRLTVL.

This clonotype was seen ten or more times. The chain uses TRBV28 and TRBJ1-1; no definite D call. Per the germline V gene, CDR1 is MDHEN and CDR2 is SYDVKM. The CDR3 has 12 residues. V lost 6 bases, J lost 7 bases, and 12 bases lay in between. The CDR3 nucleotides read TGTGCCAGCAGGTCACAGAATCATGAAGCTTTCTTT. This sequence encodes CASRSQNHEAFF. Full variable domain (remainder filled in from reference TRBV28 and TRBJ1-1): DVKVTQSSRYLVKRTGEKVFLECVQDMDHENMFWYRQDPGLGLRLIYFSYDVKMKEKGDIPEGYSVSREKKERFSLILESASTNQTSMYLCASRSQNHEAFFGQGTRLTVV.

This clonotype was seen many times. CDR3 sequence reads: CASSGQGTGGPQGYTF. The CDR3 coding sequence is TGTGCCAGCAGCGGACAGGGCACAGGGGGCCCACAGGGCTACACCTTC. The chain couples TRBV7-9 to TRBJ1-2; TRBD1 matches at 9 bases. Germline assignment: CDR1 SEHNR and CDR2 FQNEAQ (reference sequence). The CDR3 has 16 residues. With 5 bases clipped from V and 8 bases from J, the junction kept 15 bases outside the gene matches. Based on the CDR3 plus reference TRBV7-9 and TRBJ1-2, the full variable domain is DTGVSQNPRHKITKRGQNVTFRCDPISEHNRLYWYRQTLGQGPEFLTYFQNEAQLEKSRLLSDRFSAERPKGSFSTLEIQRTEQGDSAMYLCASSGQGTGGPQGYTFGSGTRLTVV.

The rearrangement uses TRBV4-3 and TRBJ1-3; D not resolved. Deletions cut 1 base from V and 1 base from J, with 8 bases between. Germline V gene sequence: CDR1 LGHNA, CDR2 YSLEER. The CDR3 covers 15 residues. CDR3 protein: CASSQAMRSGNTIYF. The CDR3 nucleotides read TGCGCCAGCAGCCAAGCCATGAGGTCTGGAAACACCATATATTTT.

The gene calls are TRBV10-3 and TRBJ2-4; either TRBD1 or TRBD2 may fit D (5 bases each). The germline V gene encodes CDR1 ENHRY and CDR2 SYGVKD. This CDR3 region has 15 residues. V lost 4 bases and J lost 2, with 12 bases in between. CDR3 DNA sequence: TGTGCCATCAGTGGGACGTGGGGACCCAAAAACATTCAGTACTTC. It encodes CAISGTWGPKNIQYF.

The rearrangement uses TRBV28 and TRBJ2-1; 12 bases match TRBD2. CDR3 length: 20 residues. V was pared by 5 bases and J by 0 bases, with 14 bases of the junction left unmatched. CDR1 and CDR2 from the germline V gene are MDHEN and SYDVKM. The DNA for the CDR3 is TGTGCCAGCAGTCTCACCATCGGACTAGCGGGACAGAGCTCCTACAATGAGCAGTTCTTC. This codes for CASSLTIGLAGQSSYNEQFF.

The V call is TRBV7-9, the J call TRBJ2-1, with TRBD2 matching 14 bases. CDR3 length: 19 residues. V was pared by 4 bases and J by 9 bases, with 17 bases of the junction left unmatched. The V gene's germline CDR1 is SEHNR and CDR2 FQNEAQ (reference sequence). The CDR3 sequence is CASSSEWDGLAGGKGEQFF. DNA of the CDR3: TGTGCCAGCAGCTCAGAGTGGGACGGACTAGCGGGAGGAAAGGGTGAGCAGTTCTTC.

There are many counts of this clonotype. The chain carries TRBV6-1 and TRBJ2-5; D uncertain. Germline CDR1 is MNHNS and CDR2 is SASEGT. V was trimmed by 6 bases and J by 5 bases, leaving 10 bases between them. There are 12 residues in the CDR3. CDR3 residues: CASSHGGETQYF. The CDR3 DNA is TGTGCCAGCAGCCACGGTGGGGAGACCCAGTACTTC.

This clonotype was picked up many times. The V call is TRBV24-1, the J call TRBJ2-2; 7 bases fit TRBD1. The CDR3 extends over 15 amino acids. Germline assignment: CDR1 KGHDR and CDR2 SFDVKD. The V gene end was trimmed by 6 bases and the J gene end by 2 bases; junction bases not matched to a gene: 5. CDR3 sequence: CATSPTGANTGELFF. For the CDR3, the DNA is TGTGCCACCAGTCCTACAGGGGCAAACACCGGGGAGCTGTTTTTT.

This clonotype was seen ten or more times. The V gene is TRBV20-1, the J gene TRBJ2-7; TRBD1 agrees at 7 bases. Germline V CDR1 and CDR2: DFQATT, SNEGSKA (reference sequence). V trimming: 6 bases; J trimming: 2 bases; junction bases outside the gene matches: 7. The CDR3 length is 13 residues. The CDR3 loop is CSATNQGAYEQYF. The CDR3 DNA is TGCAGTGCCACCAACCAGGGGGCCTACGAGCAGTACTTC.

On this clonotype: This may come from a read error, since a much larger clone is one base off. This chain uses TRBV11-2 with TRBJ2-7, with 7 nucleotides matching TRBD1. There are 14 residues in the CDR3. J lost 5 bases, V lost 5 bases, and 9 bases had no gene match. Germline V gene data show CDR1 as SGHAT and CDR2 as FQNNGV. CDR3 sequence (DNA): TGTGCCAGCAGCCTCGGGACAGCAGACCACGAGCAGTACTTC. Its translation: CASSLGTADHEQYF.

This clonotype has a count of ten or more. This chain uses TRBV20-1 with TRBJ2-3; 16 bases match TRBD2. CDR1 is DFQATT, CDR2 SNEGSKA, per germline (reference sequence). Trimming at V came to 4 bases and at J to 4 bases, leaving 5 bases not matched to a gene. CDR3 length equals 16 residues. CDR3 in DNA: TGCAGTGCTACCGGGACTAGCGGGAGGGCCTCAGATACGCAGTATTTT. Protein product: CSATGTSGRASDTQYF.

This clonotype was counted between two and nine times. The rearrangement links TRBV4-3 to TRBJ1-3; D is unclear. The CDR3 contains 15 residues. From germline, CDR1 is LGHNA and CDR2 YSLEER. V lost 2 bases, J lost 0 bases, and 8 bases lay in between. Here the CDR3 DNA reads TGCGCCAGCAGCCAAAGCTCGTACTCTGGAAACACCATATATTTT. Protein product: CASSQSSYSGNTIYF.

This clonotype was seen many times. The genes are TRBV18 and TRBJ2-5; D is unresolved. The CDR3 runs 13 residues. Deletions cut 3 bases from V and 3 bases from J, with 8 bases between. Germline V gives CDR1 KGHSH, CDR2 LQKENI. CDR3 in DNA: TGTGCCAGCTCACCGCGGACGGAAGAGACCCAGTACTTC. Translated, it gives CASSPRTEETQYF.

The rearrangement joins TRBV4-1 to TRBJ1-1; D perhaps matches TRBD1 (6 bases). This CDR3 region has 15 residues. V was cut by 3 bases and J by 1 base, with 12 bases left in between. Germline V gene sequence: CDR1 MGHRA, CDR2 YSYEKL. As DNA, the CDR3 is TGCGCCAGCAGCCACCCAGGGGTAAGGAACACTGAAGCTTTCTTT. Amino acids: CASSHPGVRNTEAFF.

This clonotype has ten or more counts. This rearrangement joins TRBV20-1 to TRBJ2-1; 12 bases map to TRBD2. The germline gives CDR1 DFQATT, CDR2 SNEGSKA (reference sequence). The CDR3 has 16 residues. J was trimmed by 7 bases and V by 0 bases; bases with no gene match: 7. Here the CDR3 reads CSARDEGTSGRNEQFF. The CDR3 nucleotides read TGCAGTGCTAGAGATGAAGGGACTAGCGGGCGGAATGAGCAGTTCTTC.

This clonotype occurred a few times. The junction departs from germline at one end; a sequencing error may be responsible. The J gene is TRBJ2-1, the V gene TRBV19, with D possibly matching TRBD2 (5 bases). The CDR3 covers 17 residues. Germline CDR1 is LNHDA and CDR2 is SQIVND (reference sequence). The CDR3 region is CVSSSASFSRGANEQFF. DNA of the CDR3: TGTGTCAGTAGTTCGGCTAGCTTCTCCAGAGGAGCCAATGAGCAGTTCTTC.

The chain couples TRBV6-1 to TRBJ1-3, with D perhaps matching TRBD1 (5 bases). Germline CDR1 MNHNS, CDR2 SASEGT. The V end lost 5 bases, the J end lost 4 bases, and 15 bases lay between the germline ends. CDR3 size: 15 residues. In nucleotides, the CDR3 is TGTGCCAGCAGTATTAGCCGGGACGCCGGAAACACCATATATTTT. As protein: CASSISRDAGNTIYF.

This clonotype was recorded a few times. The J gene is TRBJ2-7, the V gene TRBV20-1, with 11 nucleotides matching TRBD2. V was clipped by 5 bases and J by 2 bases; unmatched bases: 11. CDR1 is DFQATT and CDR2 is SNEGSKA in the germline V gene (reference sequence). This CDR3 contains 16 residues. The CDR3 protein is CSASTSGAPRAYEQYF. Here the CDR3 DNA reads TGCAGTGCTTCGACTAGCGGGGCCCCCCGGGCCTACGAGCAGTACTTC.

This clonotype was seen at least ten times. CDR3 residues: CASSIPGRFGGELFF. The CDR3 nucleotides read TGCGCCAGCAGCATCCCGGGACGGTTTGGCGGGGAGCTGTTTTTT. The gene calls are TRBV5-1 and TRBJ2-2, with D possibly called TRBD1 or TRBD2 (5 bases each). The V gene's germline CDR1 is SGHRS and CDR2 YFSETQ. The CDR3 is 15 residues long. V shed 4 bases and J shed 7 bases, with 17 bases lying between them.

Points on this clonotype: Being one base from a much bigger clone, this may be a read error. CDR3 bases: TGTGCCAGCAATCAGGGGTTCAGCACAGATGCGCAGTATTTT. Translating gives CASNQGFSTDAQYF. The chain is built from TRBV7-8 and TRBJ2-3; a weak D match, TRBD1 (6 bases). Germline values: CDR1 SGHVS, CDR2 FQNEAQ. There are 14 residues in the CDR3.

This clonotype was counted ten times or more. V gene TRBV7-9 combines with J gene TRBJ1-4, with D perhaps TRBD1 (6 bases). The germline gives CDR1 SEHNR, CDR2 FQNEAQ (reference sequence). CDR3 length: 14 residues. Trimming removed 2 bases at V and 7 bases at J, with 11 bases between. CDR3 bases: TGTGCCAGCAGCTTACAGGGGAGTAGTGAAAAACTGTTTTTT. It encodes CASSLQGSSEKLFF.

The chain couples TRBV7-7 to TRBJ2-1; TRBD2 might be the D (6 bases). The CDR3 is 15 residues long. Between the trimmed V and J ends, which lost 1 base and 0 bases, there was a span of 7 bases. Germline values: CDR1 SSHAT, CDR2 FNYEAQ (reference sequence). CDR3 in amino acids: CASSLDGGSYNEQFF. The CDR3 nucleotides read TGTGCCAGCAGCTTAGACGGGGGCTCCTACAATGAGCAGTTCTTC.

In this sample, this clonotype turned up a few times. This chain connects TRBV5-1 to TRBJ2-4; D call uncertain. Germline V gene sequence: CDR1 SGHRS, CDR2 YFSETQ. The CDR3 totals 13 residues. V dropped 1 base and J dropped 3 bases, with 5 bases sitting between them. Here the CDR3 DNA reads TGCGCCAGCAGCTTGCCTAGCAAAAACATTCAGTACTTC. As protein: CASSLPSKNIQYF.

At least ten counts were recorded for this clonotype. J is TRBJ2-3 and V is TRBV7-7, with TRBD2 matching 14 bases. Per the germline V gene, CDR1 is SSHAT and CDR2 is FNYEAQ (reference sequence). The CDR3 contains 15 residues. V shed 5 bases and J 5 bases; nucleotides not matched to a gene: 3. This chain's CDR3 is CASSIGLAGGDTQYF. CDR3 nucleotide sequence: TGTGCCAGCAGCATTGGACTAGCGGGGGGAGATACGCAGTATTTT. Full variable domain (missing parts from reference TRBV7-7 and TRBJ2-3): GAGVSQSPRYKVTKRGQDVTLRCDPISSHATLYWYQQALGQGPEFLTYFNYEAQPDKSGLPSDRFSAERPEGSISTLTIQRTEQRDSAMYRCASSIGLAGGDTQYFGPGTRLTVL.

The chain couples TRBV6-1 to TRBJ1-2; D gene ambiguous. Deletions cut 6 bases from V and 0 bases from J, with 11 bases between. CDR3 length: 14 amino acids. CDR1 and CDR2 (germline): MNHNS, SASEGT. In DNA form, the CDR3 reads TGTGCCAGCAGCCGAGGGCTCTCTAACTATGGCTACACCTTC. Amino acid sequence: CASSRGLSNYGYTF.

At least ten counts were recorded for this clonotype. The chain recombines TRBV5-5 with TRBJ2-3, with 13 bases that match TRBD2. The CDR3 length is 19 residues. Trimming at V came to 0 bases and at J to 8 bases, leaving 15 bases not matched to a gene. Germline-derived CDR1 and CDR2 are SGHKS and YYEKEE (reference sequence). This chain's CDR3 is CASSLALSTSGGVSGTQYF. The CDR3 region has the DNA TGTGCCAGCAGCTTGGCACTCTCCACTAGCGGGGGGGTGTCTGGTACGCAGTATTTT.

In its sample, this clonotype was seen many times. The rearrangement joins TRBV20-1 to TRBJ1-4; D remains ambiguous. Trimming removed 3 bases from V and 3 bases from J, with 5 bases in between. CDR1 and CDR2 from the germline V gene are DFQATT and SNEGSKA (reference sequence). The CDR3 loop spans 12 amino acids. This CDR3 reads CSASRPNEKLFF. The CDR3, as DNA: TGCAGTGCTAGCCGGCCTAATGAAAAACTGTTTTTT.

At least ten counts were recorded for this clonotype. The chain links TRBV6-1 to TRBJ1-4; 8 nucleotides match TRBD1. The germline V gene has CDR1 MNHNS and CDR2 SASEGT. V gave up 5 bases and J gave up 7 bases; unmatched junction bases: 9. This CDR3 has 15 residues. DNA for the CDR3: TGTGCCAGCAGTCGCGGACAGGGCGAGAGTGAAAAACTGTTTTTT. Amino acids: CASSRGQGESEKLFF.

The chain carries TRBV15 and TRBJ2-7, with D possibly being TRBD2 (6 bases). Germline-derived CDR1 and CDR2 are LNHNV and YYDKDF (reference sequence). The CDR3 is 15 amino acids. V was trimmed by 3 bases and J by 0 bases, leaving 12 bases between them. Here the CDR3 reads CATSSPSGDSYEQYF. The CDR3 DNA is TGTGCCACCAGCAGCCCCTCGGGGGACTCCTACGAGCAGTACTTC.